These 5 T cell receptor beta chains came from one sample sequenced in a study of CD8 T cells in ankylosing spondylitis. TCRdb reprocessed the 5' RACE reads with MiXCR, giving one entry per CDR3 protein. The sample has 150,000 to 200,000 distinct CDR3 sequences, roughly 13% seen once. Sequenced material: blood, either unsorted or a sorted T cell fraction (not recorded which). These receptors were taken from a female donor with ankylosing spondylitis or in good health (not recorded which).

The sample holds many counts of this clonotype. This chain uses TRBV15 with TRBJ1-1; unclear D gene. This CDR3 has 15 residues. Trimming shortened V by 1 base and J by 0 bases, and 9 bases separated the two germline ends. Per the germline V gene, CDR1 is LNHNV and CDR2 is YYDKDF (reference sequence). In DNA form, the CDR3 reads TGTGCCACCAGCAGAGCGGGCGGTGTGAACACTGAAGCTTTCTTT. It codes for CATSRAGGVNTEAFF.

In this sample, this clonotype turned up many times. This chain uses TRBV12-3 or TRBV12-4 with TRBJ1-5; D gene unclear. This CDR3 is 15 amino acids long. V was cut by 2 bases and J by 4 bases, with 12 bases left in between. The CDR3 nucleotides read TGTGCCAGCAGTTTACTTCAAGGTCCGAATCAGCCCCAGCATTTT. Translated, it gives CASSLLQGPNQPQHF.

This clonotype was counted many times. This chain joins TRBV12-3 or TRBV12-4 and TRBJ2-4; D is unresolved. The CDR3 loop spans 15 amino acids. The V and J ends lost 1 base and 6 bases respectively, with 13 bases between them. Here the CDR3 DNA reads TGTGCCAGCAGTTTAGGGGAAACGGGTGGAAACATTCAGTACTTC. Translating it yields CASSLGETGGNIQYF.

At least ten counts were recorded for this clonotype. V is TRBV24-1 and J is TRBJ1-2; no definite D call. The ends were cut back, 7 bases at V and 7 bases at J, with 15 bases in the middle. The CDR3 has 13 residues. Germline V gene sequence: CDR1 KGHDR, CDR2 SFDVKD. The CDR3 DNA is TGTGCCACCAGATCTTCTGCGTCGACTGGCTACACCTTC. Its translation is CATRSSASTGYTF.

The chain carries TRBV2 and TRBJ1-4; the D gene is possibly TRBD1 (5 bases). Germline assignment: CDR1 SNHLY and CDR2 FYNNEI. This CDR3 comprises 19 residues. V was clipped by 5 bases and J by 8 bases, with 30 bases between them. CDR3 in DNA: TGTGCCAGCAGTTTAAGGCCCGGCTCGAGGGGTCGGAGGAACGAAAAACTGTTTTTT. Its protein product is CASSLRPGSRGRRNEKLFF.